This section outlines one TCR beta chain sequence together with its context. The CDR3 has 15 amino acids. Trimming took 0 bases from V and 2 from J, leaving 9 bases between them. Germline V gene lookup returns CDR1 SGHTA and CDR2 FQGNSA. The data were taken from a study of T cell responses to AZD1222 COVID-19 vaccine. Libraries were prepared by immunoSEQ multiplex PCR; TCRdb keeps only in-frame clonotypes and omits some of them. The profile shows about 84,000 clones, about 86% of them singletons. V gene TRBV7-2 combines with J gene TRBJ2-3; no clear D gene. This receptor was identified in an adult who received the AZD1222 COVID-19 vaccine. The starting material was peripheral blood, obtained 28 days after the second AZD1222 dose. CDR3 DNA: TGTGCCAGCAGCTTAGCCCCACGGTCCACAGATACGCAGTATTTT. This encodes CASSLAPRSTDTQYF.